The 23 T cell receptor beta chains below come from one sample, sequenced in a study of early T cells in non-severe SARS-CoV-2 infection. TCRdb re-called the 5' RACE reads with MiXCR, one entry per CDR3 protein. Of about 62,000 distinct CDR3 sequences listed, about 9.9% are singletons. Sequencing used whole blood. These receptors were taken from an adult who was a healthcare worker with PCR-confirmed SARS-CoV-2 infection or an uninfected control (not recorded which).

Only a few counts were recorded for this clonotype. The chain joins TRBV12-3 or TRBV12-4 to TRBJ1-6; 8 positions agree with TRBD1. There are 14 residues in the CDR3. Trimming at V came to 5 bases and at J to 10 bases, leaving 7 bases not matched to a gene. DNA of the CDR3: TGTGCCAGCAGTCCCCGGGACAGGAGCTCACCCCTCCACTTT. Translation: CASSPRDRSSPLHF.

The rearrangement uses TRBV5-6 and TRBJ1-6; D is possibly TRBD1 (5 bases). V dropped 1 base and J dropped 10 bases, with 12 bases sitting between them. CDR1 and CDR2 (germline): SGHDT, YYEEEE. CDR3 length: 14 residues. This chain's CDR3 is CASSLQGTASPLHF. CDR3 sequence (DNA): TGTGCCAGCAGCTTGCAGGGAACCGCCTCACCCCTCCACTTT.

There are a few counts of this clonotype. The CDR3, as DNA: TGTGCCAGCAGCCTCCGGGACAGCCAAGAGACCCAGTACTTC. This encodes CASSLRDSQETQYF. The chain joins TRBV28 to TRBJ2-5, with 7 bases lining up with TRBD1. This CDR3 comprises 14 residues. The V segment lost 6 bases and the J segment 1 base; nucleotides outside the gene matches: 5. CDR1 MDHEN and CDR2 SYDVKM come from the germline V gene.

This clonotype was observed a handful of times. The rearrangement joins TRBV3-1 to TRBJ2-1; D call uncertain. Germline CDR1 LGHDT, CDR2 YNNKEL (reference sequence). V lost 0 bases to trimming and J lost 7 bases, with 10 bases between them. CDR3 length: 14 residues. The CDR3 DNA reads as TGTGCCAGCAGCCAAGATCAAGTGGATAATGAGCAGTTCTTC. Its protein product is CASSQDQVDNEQFF.

The chain employs TRBV3-1 and TRBJ2-2; D call uncertain. This CDR3 spans 15 amino acids. Germline V lookup: CDR1 LGHDT, CDR2 YNNKEL (reference sequence). Trimming pared 0 bases from V and 6 bases from J, leaving 11 bases between. This chain's CDR3 is CASSQDWVAPGELFF. The CDR3 DNA sequence: TGTGCCAGCAGCCAAGACTGGGTTGCCCCCGGGGAGCTGTTTTTT.

The sample holds a few counts of this clonotype. This rearrangement joins TRBV7-6 to TRBJ2-2; 8 nucleotides line up with TRBD1. The V segment lost 5 bases and the J segment 7 bases; nucleotides outside the gene matches: 6. CDR3 length: 14 residues. CDR1 and CDR2 (germline): SGHVS, FNYEAQ. DNA for the CDR3: TGTGCCAGCAGCGTTAGACAGGGGAGCGGGGAGCTGTTTTTT. As protein: CASSVRQGSGELFF.

With respect to this clonotype: The conserved phenylalanine or tryptophan is not found at the CDR3 terminus, so this likely reflects a read error. This rearrangement joins TRBV3-1 to TRBJ1-1, with D possibly matching TRBD1 (6 bases). The V end was cut by 1 base, the J end by 0 bases, with 12 bases between. This CDR3 has 16 amino acids. Germline V gene data show CDR1 as LGHDT and CDR2 as YNNKEL (reference sequence). This chain's CDR3 is CASSQGAGAMNTEAFL. CDR3 nucleotides: TGTGCCAGCAGCCAAGGAGCAGGGGCGATGAACACTGAAGCTTTCCTT.

This clonotype was counted at least ten times. This chain uses TRBV2 with TRBJ2-1, with TRBD1 matching 8 bases. After removal of 6 bases from V and 3 bases from J, the junction contained 13 bases not matched to a gene. Looked up from germline, CDR1 is SNHLY and CDR2 is FYNNEI. The CDR3 contains 17 residues. The chain's CDR3 is CASSYKTGTGNYNEQFF. CDR3 in DNA: TGTGCCAGCAGCTACAAGACCGGGACAGGTAACTACAATGAGCAGTTCTTC.

This clonotype has more than one count but fewer than ten. The chain joins TRBV5-1 to TRBJ2-3; perhaps TRBD1 as D (5 bases). The CDR3 contains 12 residues. CDR1 is SGHRS and CDR2 is YFSETQ in the germline V gene. Between the trimmed V and J ends, which lost 5 bases and 3 bases, there was a span of 7 bases. The CDR3 loop reads CASRQGTDTQYF. DNA for the CDR3: TGCGCCAGCAGGCAGGGAACAGATACGCAGTATTTT.

This clonotype was detected a few times. The V call is TRBV3-1, the J call TRBJ1-5, with a tentative D call TRBD1 (5 bases). This CDR3 comprises 15 residues. Trimming shortened V by 0 bases and J by 4 bases, and 10 bases separated the two germline ends. In germline, CDR1 is LGHDT, CDR2 YNNKEL (reference sequence). Here the CDR3 DNA reads TGTGCCAGCAGCCAAGATATCAGGGTAAATCAGCCCCAGCATTTT. It specifies CASSQDIRVNQPQHF.

Many counts were recorded for this clonotype. V gene TRBV20-1 combines with J gene TRBJ2-3; 12 bases map to TRBD2. J lost 11 bases, V lost 6 bases, and 9 bases had no gene match. This CDR3 has 13 amino acids. Germline-derived CDR1 and CDR2 are DFQATT and SNEGSKA (reference sequence). The CDR3 bases are TGCAGTGCCCCAGCCATGACTAGCGGGGGGCAGTATTTT. It specifies CSAPAMTSGGQYF.

The table lists this clonotype with a few counts. This chain connects TRBV7-2 to TRBJ2-4; D perhaps matches TRBD2 (5 bases). V dropped 7 bases and J dropped 0 bases, with 7 bases sitting between them. Germline CDR1 and CDR2: SGHTA and FQGNSA. This CDR3 has 13 residues. The CDR3 loop reads CASMGVAKNIQYF. The CDR3 coding sequence is TGTGCCAGCATGGGAGTAGCCAAAAACATTCAGTACTTC.

The chain recombines TRBV29-1 with TRBJ2-3; the D call may be TRBD1 or TRBD2 (5 bases each). There are 14 residues in the CDR3. Germline V CDR1 and CDR2: SQVTM, ANQGSEA. The V end was cut by 7 bases, the J end by 4 bases, with 18 bases between. The CDR3 protein is CSASAGTHSDTQYF. CDR3 in DNA: TGCAGCGCATCAGCCGGGACCCACTCAGATACGCAGTATTTT.

This clonotype was seen more than once but under ten times. The CDR3, as DNA: TGCAGTGCCAGTTGGGCGGGGGGAATCACAGATACGCAGTATTTT. Its protein product is CSASWAGGITDTQYF. This chain joins TRBV20-1 and TRBJ2-3, with 8 bases that match TRBD2. V lost 6 bases and J lost 2; bases outside the gene matches: 10. Germline CDR1 reads DFQATT; CDR2 reads SNEGSKA (reference sequence). The CDR3 runs 15 residues.

The J gene is TRBJ1-3, the V gene TRBV27; TRBD1 matches 8 bases. The V segment lost 5 bases and the J segment 4 bases; nucleotides outside the gene matches: 4. This CDR3 comprises 14 residues. Germline V gene lookup returns CDR1 MNHEY and CDR2 SMNVEV (reference sequence). As DNA, the CDR3 is TGTGCCAGCAGTCTGACAGGGGTCGGAAACACCATATATTTT. As protein: CASSLTGVGNTIYF.

In its sample, this clonotype was seen a few times. The V gene is TRBV4-1, the J gene TRBJ2-7, with D uncertain. The CDR3 covers 13 residues. Germline V gene sequence: CDR1 MGHRA, CDR2 YSYEKL. Trimming stripped 1 base from V and 5 bases from J, with 9 bases between. CDR3 sequence: CASSQGVLHEQYV. DNA of the CDR3: TGCGCCAGCAGCCAAGGGGTCCTCCACGAGCAGTACGTC.

At least ten counts were recorded for this clonotype. This chain uses TRBV5-4 with TRBJ2-2; tentative D call: TRBD1 (5 bases). The CDR3 extends over 13 amino acids. Germline values: CDR1 SGHNT, CDR2 YYREEE (reference sequence). Trimming took 10 bases from V and 5 from J, leaving 15 bases between them. In DNA form, the CDR3 reads TGTGCCGTTACTGTGGGGCAAACCGGGGAGCTGTTTTTT. This translates into CAVTVGQTGELFF.

V gene TRBV20-1 combines with J gene TRBJ2-1; possible D gene TRBD2, 6 bases. Trimming removed 0 bases at V and 7 bases at J, with 19 bases between. Germline values: CDR1 DFQATT, CDR2 SNEGSKA (reference sequence). CDR3 length: 16 amino acids. CDR3: CSARDSGLRSPNEQFF. The CDR3 DNA is TGCAGTGCTAGAGATAGCGGACTAAGGAGCCCGAATGAGCAGTTCTTC.

This clonotype came up many times. This chain connects TRBV7-9 to TRBJ2-5; D remains unclear. The CDR3 runs to 12 residues. V shed 3 bases and J shed 5 bases, with 7 bases lying between them. Germline CDR1 is SEHNR and CDR2 is FQNEAQ (reference sequence). Here the CDR3 DNA reads TGTGCCAGCAGCTTCACCGGGGAGACCCAGTACTTC. Translating it yields CASSFTGETQYF.

This clonotype was detected ten times or more. The V gene is TRBV18, the J gene TRBJ2-3; the match to TRBD1 covers 8 bases. Per germline, CDR1 KGHSH and CDR2 LQKENI. V was clipped by 0 bases and J by 1 base; unmatched bases: 3. This CDR3 spans 16 amino acids. CDR3 bases: TGTGCCAGCTCACCACCGATGGGACAGGGCACAGATACGCAGTATTTT. Translated: CASSPPMGQGTDTQYF.

This clonotype was seen more than once but under ten times. This rearrangement joins TRBV7-6 to TRBJ2-1; 12 nucleotides align to TRBD2. This CDR3 region has 17 residues. The germline gives CDR1 SGHVS, CDR2 FNYEAQ. V lost 2 bases, J lost 7 bases, and 9 bases stayed unmatched. DNA for the CDR3: TGTGCCAGCAGCTTACTAGCGGGGGGGACGAAGGTAAATGAGCAGTTCTTC. Protein sequence: CASSLLAGGTKVNEQFF.

The chain recombines TRBV7-9 with TRBJ1-1; perhaps TRBD1 as D (6 bases). This CDR3 spans 14 amino acids. Germline V gives CDR1 SEHNR, CDR2 FQNEAQ (reference sequence). Trimming pared 4 bases from V and 1 base from J, leaving 10 bases between. The CDR3 here is CASSSGTPNTEAFF. The CDR3 bases are TGTGCCAGCAGCTCGGGGACACCGAACACTGAAGCTTTCTTT.

The chain recombines TRBV29-1 with TRBJ2-3; 8 nucleotides agree with TRBD1. The CDR3 runs to 14 residues. V gave up 4 bases and J gave up 2 bases; unmatched junction bases: 5. Germline V gives CDR1 SQVTM, CDR2 ANQGSEA. The CDR3 nucleotides are TGCAGCGTTGTTGAGCAGGGGGCCACAGATACGCAGTATTTT. This gives the protein CSVVEQGATDTQYF.